Presented here are 14 T cell receptor beta chains from one specimen sequenced in a study of early T cells in non-severe SARS-CoV-2 infection. In TCRdb, the 5' RACE reads were re-called with MiXCR into one record per CDR3 protein. The table shows tens of thousands of distinct CDR3 sequences, with 4.5% to 7% occurring only once. Sequenced input: whole blood. These receptors were obtained from an adult who was a healthcare worker with PCR-confirmed SARS-CoV-2 infection or an uninfected control (not recorded which).

Many counts were recorded for this clonotype. This chain links TRBV3-1 with TRBJ1-1; D is ambiguous. The CDR3 runs 12 residues. V lost 1 base, J lost 3 bases, and 3 bases lay in between. Germline-derived CDR1 and CDR2 are LGHDT and YNNKEL (reference sequence). The CDR3 region is CASSQVDTEAFF. Here the CDR3 DNA reads TGTGCCAGCAGCCAAGTAGACACTGAAGCTTTCTTT.

There are many counts of this clonotype. CDR3 in amino acids: CASSLRLEGSPLHF. The DNA for the CDR3 is TGTGCCAGCAGTTTAAGACTGGAGGGTTCACCCCTCCACTTT. This chain links TRBV12-3 or TRBV12-4 with TRBJ1-6; no firm D call. The germline V and J ends were trimmed by 2 bases and 9 bases, with 11 bases remaining between them. The CDR3 loop spans 14 amino acids.

This clonotype was recorded many times. The chain carries TRBV30 and TRBJ2-7; weak D call: TRBD1 (6 bases). The CDR3 is 13 amino acids. V was clipped by 5 bases and J by 7 bases, with 18 bases between them. Germline lookup yields CDR1 GTSNPN and CDR2 SVGIG (reference sequence). The CDR3 DNA reads TGTGCCTGGTCCTTACCCCCCAGGGGTGAGCAGTACTTC. Its protein product is CAWSLPPRGEQYF.

Many counts were recorded for this clonotype. The chain couples TRBV7-8 to TRBJ2-7; the D is unclear. V was trimmed by 5 bases and J by 9 bases, leaving 14 bases between them. Germline V gene data show CDR1 as SGHVS and CDR2 as FQNEAQ. The CDR3 covers 12 residues. Here the CDR3 reads CASSPGPGGQYF. The CDR3 DNA reads TGTGCCAGCAGCCCCGGCCCCGGCGGGCAGTACTTC. Looking up the rest from reference TRBV7-8 and TRBJ2-7 gives the full variable domain: GAGVSQSPRYKVAKRGQDVALRCDPISGHVSLFWYQQALGQGPEFLTYFQNEAQLDKSGLPSDRFFAERPEGSVSTLKIQRTQQEDSAVYLCASSPGPGGQYFGPGTRLTVT.

This clonotype was found many times. In DNA, the CDR3 is TGCGCCAGCTGCTCGACAGGTCCTTGCAATCAGCCCCAGCATTTT. It is translated as CASCSTGPCNQPQHF. The rearrangement links TRBV5-1 to TRBJ1-5; D might be TRBD1 (6 bases). The CDR3 extends over 15 amino acids. The V gene lost 7 bases and the J gene lost 2 bases, with 16 bases spanning the gap. Germline V CDR1 and CDR2: SGHRS, YFSETQ.

V usage is TRBV5-1 and J usage is TRBJ2-7; D is perhaps TRBD1 (6 bases). Trimming removed 5 bases at V and 5 bases at J, with 20 bases between. Germline V CDR1 and CDR2: SGHRS, YFSETQ. The CDR3 is 15 residues long. DNA of the CDR3: TGCGCCAGCAGTAACGGTACAGGGCCCCACCACGAGCAGTACTTC. Its protein product is CASSNGTGPHHEQYF.

The chain combines TRBV29-1 with TRBJ1-2; D gene unclear. V was pared by 0 bases and J by 7 bases, with 6 bases between. Per the germline V gene, CDR1 is SQVTM and CDR2 is ANQGSEA. The CDR3 length is 11 residues. In DNA form, the CDR3 reads TGCAGCGTTGAAGAGCTGACTGGCTACACCTTC. This encodes CSVEELTGYTF.

In its sample, this clonotype was seen a few times. The CDR3 region has the DNA TGTGCCAGCTCACCCTCCAGGGACCAATACAATGAGCAGTTCTTC. Protein: CASSPSRDQYNEQFF. This chain links TRBV18 with TRBJ2-1, with D possibly being TRBD1 or TRBD2 (5 bases each). Trimming removed 3 bases from V and 4 bases from J, with 13 bases in between. Per germline, CDR1 KGHSH and CDR2 LQKENI. The CDR3 length is 15 residues.

This clonotype was seen ten or more times. The genes are TRBV5-1 and TRBJ1-1; 7 positions agree with TRBD1. This CDR3 spans 17 amino acids. After removal of 4 bases from V and 0 bases from J, the junction contained 12 bases not matched to a gene. Per the germline V gene, CDR1 is SGHRS and CDR2 is YFSETQ. The CDR3 nucleotides are TGCGCCAGCAGCCCCGGACAGGTGGGGCCTATGAACACTGAAGCTTTCTTT. Translated: CASSPGQVGPMNTEAFF.

This clonotype appeared many times. The V and J genes are TRBV28 and TRBJ1-2, with D unclear. V shed 2 bases and J shed 4 bases, with 11 bases lying between them. Germline CDR1 reads MDHEN; CDR2 reads SYDVKM. The length of the CDR3 is 14 residues. In DNA, the CDR3 is TGTGCCAGCAGTTTACTTGGGAGCCTCTATGGCTACACCTTC. Its translation: CASSLLGSLYGYTF.

At least ten counts were recorded for this clonotype. The V and J genes are TRBV18 and TRBJ1-4; 7 bases align to TRBD1. The CDR3 runs 13 residues. Trimming at V came to 6 bases and at J to 10 bases, leaving 8 bases not matched to a gene. CDR1 is KGHSH, CDR2 LQKENI, per germline. The CDR3 here is CASSMTGLPKLFF. The CDR3 region has the DNA TGTGCCAGCTCGATGACAGGGCTCCCAAAACTGTTTTTT.

This clonotype was seen repeatedly, ten times or more. The chain employs TRBV3-1 and TRBJ2-7, with 14 bases fitting TRBD2. Germline values: CDR1 LGHDT, CDR2 YNNKEL (reference sequence). Germline trimming cut 4 bases from V and 0 bases from J; bases unmatched to any gene: 5. The CDR3 runs to 17 residues. This CDR3 is CASSLWTSGGPSYEQYF. DNA for the CDR3: TGTGCCAGCAGCCTTTGGACTAGCGGGGGGCCCTCCTACGAGCAGTACTTC.

The table lists this clonotype with many counts. This rearrangement joins TRBV12-3 or TRBV12-4 to TRBJ1-2; D ambiguous. The CDR3 is 13 amino acids. V shed 3 bases and J shed 5 bases, with 10 bases lying between them. The CDR3 DNA reads TGTGCCAGCAGTTTCGCACTCGGGTATGGCTACACCTTC. Amino acids: CASSFALGYGYTF.

This clonotype was observed a few times. In DNA, the CDR3 is TGTGCCAGCAGTCCCTTGGGGACAGTGGGGGTGAATCAGCCCCAGCATTTT. The encoded protein is CASSPLGTVGVNQPQHF. The chain couples TRBV12-3 or TRBV12-4 to TRBJ1-5, with 7 bases lining up with TRBD1. Losses at the gene ends were 5 bases for V and 4 bases for J; bases not matched to a gene: 14. The CDR3 covers 17 residues.